This T cell receptor (beta chain) was identified in a study of T cells in Graves' hyperthyroidism and ophthalmopathy. General observations from the study: From stable hyperthyroidism, ophthalmopathy was separated by a 13 V-J model. In blood, most of the thyroid clonotypes expanded above 0.001 were also present.

This clonotype showed up many times. Its antigen remains unknown. Researchers amplified the TCR beta CDR3 regions from RNA transcripts. TCR CDR3 underwent first-round RT-PCR with the HTBI primer set. MiXCR, run by TCRdb on the multiplex PCR reads, gives a single entry per CDR3 protein. The data hold approximately 400,000 distinct CDR3 sequences, with 15% to 17% observed a single time. Sample collection date corresponds to first hyperthyroidism diagnosis, prior to any ophthalmopathy symptoms. V lost 3 bases and J lost 5; bases outside the gene matches: 6. Germline CDR1 and CDR2: MNHEY and SMNVEV (reference sequence). This CDR3 spans 14 amino acids.

Specimen: blood. The chain carries TRBV27 and TRBJ2-5, with 7 bases aligning to TRBD2. The clonotype was recovered from a woman between 18 and 29 years old with Graves' hyperthyroidism that later progressed to Graves' ophthalmopathy. The CDR3 spells CASSLAGLWETQYF. As DNA, the CDR3 is TGTGCCAGCAGTTTGGCGGGACTATGGGAGACCCAGTACTTC.